One sample yielded the 11 T cell receptor beta chains listed below, sequenced in a study of blood T cells in healthy people across ages. The use of a sample-barcoded 5' primer and a J-beta primer mix characterized a second PCR of about 7 to 12 cycles. Via MiXCR, TCRdb re-called the 5' RACE reads, giving one row per CDR3 protein. In the table there are approximately 810,000 distinct CDR3 sequences, around 30% of which are singletons. Sequenced material: blood. Receptors originate from a woman at least 80 years old in good health.

This chain links TRBV5-1 with TRBJ2-1, with 7 bases that match TRBD2. After removal of 0 bases from V and 8 bases from J, the junction contained 11 bases not matched to a gene. CDR1 is SGHRS, CDR2 YFSETQ, per germline. This CDR3 is 16 amino acids long. CDR3 nucleotides: TGCGCCAGCAGCTTGGGAGCAGGGACGGGGGGATATGAGCAGTTCTTC. As protein: CASSLGAGTGGYEQFF.

The table lists this clonotype with many counts. This chain joins TRBV20-1 and TRBJ2-5; the match to TRBD1 covers 8 bases. V trimming: 6 bases; J trimming: 2 bases; junction bases outside the gene matches: 5. CDR1 and CDR2 (germline): DFQATT, SNEGSKA (reference sequence). The CDR3 runs 13 residues. The CDR3 DNA sequence: TGCAGTGCAGGACAGGGCCAACAAGAGACCCAGTACTTC. Its translation: CSAGQGQQETQYF.

This clonotype was seen many times. This chain links TRBV5-1 with TRBJ2-3; no clear D gene. The CDR3 has 14 amino acids. Germline V gene lookup returns CDR1 SGHRS and CDR2 YFSETQ. The ends were cut back, 0 bases at V and 7 bases at J, with 12 bases in the middle. The CDR3 nucleotides are TGCGCCAGCAGCTTGGGAACAGACGCATATACGCAGTATTTT. It encodes CASSLGTDAYTQYF.

Remarks on this clonotype: Since a much larger clone is just one base distant, this may be a read error. This chain joins TRBV11-2 and TRBJ2-4; D not resolved. The J call may not be correct, given that the DNA end is closer to TRBJ2-5. The CDR3 sequence is 12 residues long. The germline gives CDR1 SGHAT, CDR2 FQNNGV. CDR3 sequence reads: CASRKSLGTQYF. The CDR3 coding sequence is TGTGCCAGCAGAAAAAGCCTAGGGACCCAGTACTTC.

This clonotype was detected ten times or more. V and J are TRBV2 and TRBJ2-5, with 10 bases lining up with TRBD2. The ends lost 4 bases at V and 3 bases at J; junction bases unmatched: 11. CDR1 and CDR2 from the germline V gene are SNHLY and FYNNEI. The length of the CDR3 is 17 residues. CDR3 bases: TGTGCCAGCAGTGGTGCCTATCTAGCGGGGGAAAAAGAGACCCAGTACTTC. Amino acid sequence: CASSGAYLAGEKETQYF.

This clonotype was recorded a few times. V and J are TRBV11-1 and TRBJ2-1; 10 bases match TRBD2. From germline, CDR1 is SGHAT and CDR2 FQDESV (reference sequence). The CDR3 is 15 residues long. Losses at the gene ends were 4 bases for V and 8 bases for J; bases not matched to a gene: 8. The DNA of the CDR3 is TGTGCCAGCAGCTCGAGCGGGGGGGCCTTATATGAGCAGTTCTTC. Translation: CASSSSGGALYEQFF. Supplemented by reference TRBV11-1 and TRBJ2-1, the full variable domain reads EAEVAQSPRYKITEKSQAVAFWCDPISGHATLYWYRQILGQGPELLVQFQDESVVDDSQLPKDRFSAERLKGVDSTLKIQPAELGDSAMYLCASSSSGGALYEQFFGPGTRLTVL.

Points on this clonotype: A much larger clone differs by one base, so this may be a read error. This chain links TRBV6-2 or TRBV6-3 with TRBJ2-1; 8 nucleotides line up with TRBD1. The CDR3 contains 16 residues. Germline CDR1 is MNHEY and CDR2 is SVGEGT. CDR3 sequence reads: CAGSRGQGVGMDEQFF. The CDR3 nucleotides read TGTGCCGGCAGCCGTGGACAGGGCGTAGGTATGGATGAGCAGTTCTTC.

The V and J genes are TRBV20-1 and TRBJ1-1; the D gene is possibly TRBD1 (5 bases). From germline, CDR1 is DFQATT and CDR2 SNEGSKA (reference sequence). This CDR3 has 13 amino acids. V was shortened by 5 bases and J by 0 bases, with 10 bases between the two germline ends. This CDR3 reads CSAAGLVNTEAFF. The CDR3 DNA is TGCAGTGCTGCAGGGCTCGTGAACACTGAAGCTTTCTTT.

This clonotype was counted between two and nine times. Just one base apart from a much larger clone, this may be a read error. The rearrangement joins TRBV12-3 or TRBV12-4 to TRBJ2-5; the D is unclear. The CDR3 covers 14 residues. Trimming removed 4 bases at V and 6 bases at J, with 15 bases between. CDR3 bases: TGTGCCAGCAGTTCGGGTGGGCAAGGGAAGACCCAGTACTTC. This sequence encodes CASSSGGQGKTQYF.

This clonotype was counted only a few times. J is TRBJ1-4 and V is TRBV20-1, with D maybe TRBD1 (5 bases). The length of the CDR3 is 15 residues. CDR1 and CDR2 from the germline V gene are DFQATT and SNEGSKA (reference sequence). V was trimmed by 3 bases and J by 5 bases, leaving 16 bases between them. The CDR3 coding sequence is TGCAGTGCTAGCCCGGGCTCCCGGGGGAATGAAAAACTGTTTTTT. Translation: CSASPGSRGNEKLFF.

This chain joins TRBV12-3 or TRBV12-4 and TRBJ1-4, with D hard to call. The CDR3 loop spans 15 amino acids. V was pared by 5 bases and J by 0 bases, with 10 bases between. The CDR3 spells CASSPTVSTNEKLFF. CDR3 DNA sequence: TGTGCCAGCAGTCCAACGGTGTCAACTAATGAAAAACTGTTTTTT.